This passage covers 17 T cell receptor beta chains from one sample sequenced in a study of blood T cell repertoires in COVID-19. Assay used: immunoSEQ multiplex PCR; TCRdb lists only in-frame clones, some missing. This table holds more than 400,000 clones, 87% found once. Sequencing input: PBMCs or T cells enriched from blood (not recorded which). The receptor source for this set is a woman aged 18 to 35 who had recovered from COVID-19.

The rearrangement uses TRBV7-2 and TRBJ1-2; D is unclear. Germline V gives CDR1 SGHTA, CDR2 FQGNSA. This CDR3 is built from 14 residues. The V end lost 0 bases, the J end lost 7 bases, and 12 bases lay between the germline ends. The CDR3 region is CASSLAFTLSGYTF. Here the CDR3 DNA reads TGTGCCAGCAGCTTAGCATTTACGCTATCTGGCTACACCTTC.

The J gene is TRBJ1-6, the V gene TRBV28, with D perhaps matching TRBD1 (5 bases). Trimming cost V 10 bases and J 0 bases, with 13 bases left between them. Germline V lookup: CDR1 MDHEN, CDR2 SYDVKM. The CDR3 consists of 15 residues. CDR3 amino acids: CATQPGASYNSPLHF. CDR3 nucleotide sequence: TGTGCCACCCAGCCTGGGGCCTCCTATAATTCACCCCTCCACTTT.

The chain carries TRBV2 and TRBJ2-2; 7 bases agree with TRBD1. J gave up 1 base and V 4 bases, and 3 bases lay outside the gene matches. Germline values: CDR1 SNHLY, CDR2 FYNNEI. CDR3 length: 15 amino acids. CDR3 sequence: CASSGQGGNTGELFF. CDR3 bases: TGTGCCAGCAGTGGACAGGGCGGGAACACCGGGGAGCTGTTTTTT. Complete variable domain (other parts from reference TRBV2 and TRBJ2-2): EPEVTQTPSHQVTQMGQEVILRCVPISNHLYFYWYRQILGQKVEFLVSFYNNEISEKSEIFDDQFSVERPDGSNFTLKIRSTKLEDSAMYFCASSGQGGNTGELFFGEGSRLTVL.

This clone was seen a single time. The identical CDR3 is also encoded by other nucleotide sequences in the sample. The CDR3 nucleotides read TGTGCCAGTAGTCTCGGAGGTCAGCCCCAGCATTTT. This translates into CASSLGGQPQHF. V gene TRBV19 combines with J gene TRBJ1-5; D remains unclear. This CDR3 contains 12 residues. Germline values: CDR1 LNHDA, CDR2 SQIVND (reference sequence). Between the trimmed V and J ends, which lost 5 bases and 6 bases, there was a span of 8 bases.

The chain carries TRBV5-6 and TRBJ2-6, with D maybe TRBD1 (6 bases). The CDR3 has 17 residues. V lost 2 bases and J 0 bases, leaving 12 bases between the germline ends. CDR1 and CDR2 from the germline V gene are SGHDT and YYEEEE. CDR3 bases: TGTGCCAGCAGCTTAAGAGACAGGAGCTCTGGGGCCAACGTCCTGACTTTC. It encodes CASSLRDRSSGANVLTF.

V and J are TRBV5-1 and TRBJ2-1; 8 bases match TRBD2. CDR1 is SGHRS, CDR2 YFSETQ, per germline. This CDR3 contains 17 residues. J gave up 8 bases and V 0 bases, and 13 bases lay outside the gene matches. CDR3 DNA: TGCGCCAGCAGCTTGGCGAGCGGGGGCTACGAGGTGGATGAGCAGTTCTTC. Translated, it gives CASSLASGGYEVDEQFF. The whole variable domain, filled in from reference TRBV5-1 and TRBJ2-1, reads KAGVTQTPRYLIKTRGQQVTLSCSPISGHRSVSWYQQTPGQGLQFLFEYFSETQRNKGNFPGRFSGRQFSNSRSEMNVSTLELGDSALYLCASSLASGGYEVDEQFFGPGTRLTVL.

Many counts were recorded for this clone. The V gene is TRBV19, the J gene TRBJ1-1; D remains unclear. Germline values: CDR1 LNHDA, CDR2 SQIVND (reference sequence). The length of the CDR3 is 13 residues. Trimming pared 8 bases from V and 2 bases from J, leaving 12 bases between. CDR3 residues: CASSAAANTEAFF. DNA of the CDR3: TGTGCCAGTTCCGCGGCAGCCAACACTGAAGCTTTCTTT.

The rearrangement uses TRBV29-1 and TRBJ2-1; D is perhaps TRBD2 (6 bases). Germline CDR1 is SQVTM and CDR2 is ANQGSEA. The CDR3 has 14 amino acids. The V gene lost 0 bases and the J gene lost 6 bases, with 12 bases spanning the gap. DNA for the CDR3: TGCAGCGTTGAAGAAGGGAGGCGAGTCAATGAGCAGTTCTTC. Translation gives CSVEEGRRVNEQFF.

The V and J genes are TRBV19 and TRBJ1-5; 9 bases align to TRBD1. Germline-derived CDR1 and CDR2 are LNHDA and SQIVND (reference sequence). This CDR3 is 17 amino acids long. Trimming removed 1 base from V and 0 bases from J; junction bases left unmatched: 4. DNA of the CDR3: TGTGCCAGTAGTATAGGGGGGACAGGGTATAGCAATCAGCCCCAGCATTTT. This gives the protein CASSIGGTGYSNQPQHF. Full variable domain (missing parts from reference TRBV19 and TRBJ1-5): DGGITQSPKYLFRKEGQNVTLSCEQNLNHDAMYWYRQDPGQGLRLIYYSQIVNDFQKGDIAEGYSVSREKKESFPLTVTSAQKNPTAFYLCASSIGGTGYSNQPQHFGDGTRLSIL.

The rearrangement joins TRBV5-1 to TRBJ2-2; 9 bases are shared with TRBD1. The CDR3 totals 15 residues. CDR1 is SGHRS, CDR2 YFSETQ, per germline. The J segment lost 5 bases and the V segment lost 4 bases, leaving 6 bases of the junction unmatched. The CDR3 sequence is CASSQRDRATGELFF. The CDR3 nucleotides are TGCGCCAGCAGCCAACGGGACAGGGCTACCGGGGAGCTGTTTTTT.

The CDR3 loop reads CASSQGAPPPPLHF. CDR3 bases: TGTGCCAGCAGTCAGGGGGCCCCTCCGCCACCCCTCCACTTT. The rearrangement uses TRBV6-5 and TRBJ1-6; 8 bases map to TRBD1. Germline CDR1 is MNHEY and CDR2 is SVGAGI. There are 14 residues in the CDR3. Unmatched junction bases numbered 8, after V lost 5 bases and J lost 11 bases.

This clone has only a few counts. CDR3 sequence (DNA): TGCGCCAGCAGCGGGGGGACAGGAGTTCCTCACGAGCAGTACTTC. Residues: CASSGGTGVPHEQYF. V and J are TRBV5-1 and TRBJ2-7, with 8 bases that match TRBD1. The CDR3 covers 15 residues. V shed 4 bases, J shed 5 bases, and the junction held 11 bases outside the gene matches. Germline V lookup: CDR1 SGHRS, CDR2 YFSETQ.

In its sample, this clone was seen a few times. This chain links TRBV27 with TRBJ1-1; D possibly corresponds to TRBD1 (6 bases). The CDR3 spans 14 residues. The V end was cut by 4 bases, the J end by 3 bases, with 12 bases between. Germline V CDR1 and CDR2: MNHEY, SMNVEV (reference sequence). Here the CDR3 DNA reads TGTGCCAGCAGTTACAGGGAGGGGGACACTGAAGCTTTCTTT. Protein: CASSYREGDTEAFF.

This clone occurred a few times. This rearrangement joins TRBV30 to TRBJ1-6; 9 positions agree with TRBD1. Germline V gene lookup returns CDR1 GTSNPN and CDR2 SVGIG (reference sequence). The CDR3 consists of 15 residues. V trimming: 2 bases; J trimming: 9 bases; junction bases outside the gene matches: 8. The CDR3 bases are TGTGCCTGGAGTACCGGACAGGGGAAACGTTCACCCCTCCACTTT. As protein: CAWSTGQGKRSPLHF.

J is TRBJ1-1 and V is TRBV6-5, with TRBD1 as a possible D gene (5 bases). Trimming pared 2 bases from V and 3 bases from J, leaving 10 bases between. The CDR3 length is 14 residues. The germline V gene encodes CDR1 MNHEY and CDR2 SVGAGI. The CDR3 DNA reads TGTGCCAGCAGTTACCAGGACACCTACACTGAAGCTTTCTTT. Its translation: CASSYQDTYTEAFF.

The rearrangement links TRBV30 to TRBJ2-5; D may be TRBD2 (6 bases). CDR1 is GTSNPN and CDR2 is SVGIG in the germline V gene (reference sequence). There are 15 residues in the CDR3. Trimming removed 2 bases from V and 3 bases from J, with 16 bases in between. The CDR3 loop is CAWSFKFSGEETQYF. Here the CDR3 DNA reads TGTGCCTGGAGTTTTAAGTTTTCGGGGGAAGAGACCCAGTACTTC.

V is TRBV14 and J is TRBJ1-2; the match to TRBD1 covers 8 bases. Per the germline V gene, CDR1 is SGHDN and CDR2 is FVKESK. CDR3 length: 15 residues. The ends lost 4 bases at V and 2 bases at J; junction bases unmatched: 6. The CDR3 DNA follows: TGTGCCAGCAGCCCTTTTGGACAGGGCAACTATGGCTACACCTTC. Encoded protein: CASSPFGQGNYGYTF.